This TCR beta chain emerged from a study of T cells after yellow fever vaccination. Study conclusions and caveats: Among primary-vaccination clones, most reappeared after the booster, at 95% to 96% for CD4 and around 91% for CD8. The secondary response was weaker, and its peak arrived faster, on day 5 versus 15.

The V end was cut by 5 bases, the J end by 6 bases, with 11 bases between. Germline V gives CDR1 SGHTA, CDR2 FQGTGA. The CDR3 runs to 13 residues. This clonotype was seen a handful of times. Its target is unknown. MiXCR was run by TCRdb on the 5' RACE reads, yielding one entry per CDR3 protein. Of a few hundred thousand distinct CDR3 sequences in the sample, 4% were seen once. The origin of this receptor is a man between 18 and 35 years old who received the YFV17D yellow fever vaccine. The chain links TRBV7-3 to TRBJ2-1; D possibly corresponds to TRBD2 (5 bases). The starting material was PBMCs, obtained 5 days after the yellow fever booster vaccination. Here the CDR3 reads CASSPSSVNEQFF. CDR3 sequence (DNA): TGTGCCAGCAGCCCCAGTAGCGTCAATGAGCAGTTCTTC. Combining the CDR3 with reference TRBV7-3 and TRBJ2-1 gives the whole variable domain GAGVSQTPSNKVTEKGKYVELRCDPISGHTALYWYRQSLGQGPEFLIYFQGTGAADDSGLPNDRFFAVRPEGSVSTLKIQRTERGDSAVYLCASSPSSVNEQFFGPGTRLTVL.